Only one count was recorded for the clone carrying this TCR beta chain. This entry belongs to a study of blood T cell repertoires in COVID-19. As for the study in general: Researchers got acute and convalescent COVID-19 samples from the United States, Italy and Spain.

The V end was cut by 5 bases, the J end by 5 bases, with 12 bases between. Germline V lookup: CDR1 MGHRA, CDR2 YSYEKL. This CDR3 contains 14 residues. Authors' analysis steps: Counts of nucleated cells, estimated from reference gene primer amplification, were obtained. Clones were read by immunoSEQ multiplex PCR, and TCRdb kept only the in-frame ones, dropping some. That table supplies the V and J calls and clone size; D and trimming were determined from the DNA. The sample contains around 77,000 clones, around 84% of which appear only once. Input material: peripheral blood. The receptor's source is a man aged 65 to 85 with active or convalescent COVID-19. The V gene is TRBV4-1, the J gene TRBJ2-2; a weak D match, TRBD1 (6 bases). The CDR3 spells CASSLSRGTGELFF. Here the CDR3 DNA reads TGCGCCAGCAGCTTAAGCAGGGGAACCGGGGAGCTGTTTTTT.